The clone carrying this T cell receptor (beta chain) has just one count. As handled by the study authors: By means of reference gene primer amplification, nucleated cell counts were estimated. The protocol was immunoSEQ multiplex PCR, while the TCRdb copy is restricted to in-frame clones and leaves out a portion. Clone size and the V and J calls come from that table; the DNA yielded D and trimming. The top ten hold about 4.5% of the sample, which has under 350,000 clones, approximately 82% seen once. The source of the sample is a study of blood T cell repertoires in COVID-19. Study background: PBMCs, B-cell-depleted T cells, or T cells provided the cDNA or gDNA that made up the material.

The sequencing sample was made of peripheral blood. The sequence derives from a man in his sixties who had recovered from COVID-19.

CDR3 region: CASSYLTGNYGYTF. CDR3 bases: TGTGCCAGCAGTTACCTTACAGGAAACTATGGCTACACCTTC. The chain is built from TRBV6-2 or TRBV6-3 and TRBJ1-2; tentative D call: TRBD1 (5 bases). Per the germline V gene, CDR1 is MNHEY and CDR2 is SVGEGT. The CDR3 totals 14 residues. The V end lost 2 bases, the J end lost 2 bases, and 9 bases lay between the germline ends.